What follows describes a single T cell receptor beta chain. Its antigen remains unidentified. This entry is derived from a study of shared clonotypes between healthy human individuals. Study context: The plates for each donor numbered three CD4 naive, three CD4 memory, two CD8 naive and one CD8 memory. General study results and limits: When naive CD4 clonotypes were compared across a handful of donors, 4% to 5.5% were shared.

Authors' processing steps: Junction-only sequences without quality scores were provided by ImmunoSEQ, so filtering was different. The table came from immunoSEQ multiplex PCR; TCRdb's copy has only in-frame clones and leaves some out. Clone size and V and J calls were adopted from that table, with D and trimming inferred from the DNA. The sample lists 850,000 to 1,200,000 clones, 65% to 80% occurring once. This clonotype was obtained from a man aged 18-30 years in good health. The specimen sequenced was memory CD4+ T cells sorted from blood. This sample's subset: CD45RA-negative fraction.

This CDR3 is CASSHTGQNTEAFF. The CDR3 region has the DNA TGTGCCAGCAGCCATACAGGGCAGAACACTGAAGCTTTCTTT. The V call is TRBV5-4, the J call TRBJ1-1; D possibly corresponds to TRBD1 (6 bases). The CDR3 length is 14 residues. V lost 4 bases and J lost 1, with 11 bases in between. Germline loops: CDR1 SGHNT, CDR2 YYREEE (reference sequence).